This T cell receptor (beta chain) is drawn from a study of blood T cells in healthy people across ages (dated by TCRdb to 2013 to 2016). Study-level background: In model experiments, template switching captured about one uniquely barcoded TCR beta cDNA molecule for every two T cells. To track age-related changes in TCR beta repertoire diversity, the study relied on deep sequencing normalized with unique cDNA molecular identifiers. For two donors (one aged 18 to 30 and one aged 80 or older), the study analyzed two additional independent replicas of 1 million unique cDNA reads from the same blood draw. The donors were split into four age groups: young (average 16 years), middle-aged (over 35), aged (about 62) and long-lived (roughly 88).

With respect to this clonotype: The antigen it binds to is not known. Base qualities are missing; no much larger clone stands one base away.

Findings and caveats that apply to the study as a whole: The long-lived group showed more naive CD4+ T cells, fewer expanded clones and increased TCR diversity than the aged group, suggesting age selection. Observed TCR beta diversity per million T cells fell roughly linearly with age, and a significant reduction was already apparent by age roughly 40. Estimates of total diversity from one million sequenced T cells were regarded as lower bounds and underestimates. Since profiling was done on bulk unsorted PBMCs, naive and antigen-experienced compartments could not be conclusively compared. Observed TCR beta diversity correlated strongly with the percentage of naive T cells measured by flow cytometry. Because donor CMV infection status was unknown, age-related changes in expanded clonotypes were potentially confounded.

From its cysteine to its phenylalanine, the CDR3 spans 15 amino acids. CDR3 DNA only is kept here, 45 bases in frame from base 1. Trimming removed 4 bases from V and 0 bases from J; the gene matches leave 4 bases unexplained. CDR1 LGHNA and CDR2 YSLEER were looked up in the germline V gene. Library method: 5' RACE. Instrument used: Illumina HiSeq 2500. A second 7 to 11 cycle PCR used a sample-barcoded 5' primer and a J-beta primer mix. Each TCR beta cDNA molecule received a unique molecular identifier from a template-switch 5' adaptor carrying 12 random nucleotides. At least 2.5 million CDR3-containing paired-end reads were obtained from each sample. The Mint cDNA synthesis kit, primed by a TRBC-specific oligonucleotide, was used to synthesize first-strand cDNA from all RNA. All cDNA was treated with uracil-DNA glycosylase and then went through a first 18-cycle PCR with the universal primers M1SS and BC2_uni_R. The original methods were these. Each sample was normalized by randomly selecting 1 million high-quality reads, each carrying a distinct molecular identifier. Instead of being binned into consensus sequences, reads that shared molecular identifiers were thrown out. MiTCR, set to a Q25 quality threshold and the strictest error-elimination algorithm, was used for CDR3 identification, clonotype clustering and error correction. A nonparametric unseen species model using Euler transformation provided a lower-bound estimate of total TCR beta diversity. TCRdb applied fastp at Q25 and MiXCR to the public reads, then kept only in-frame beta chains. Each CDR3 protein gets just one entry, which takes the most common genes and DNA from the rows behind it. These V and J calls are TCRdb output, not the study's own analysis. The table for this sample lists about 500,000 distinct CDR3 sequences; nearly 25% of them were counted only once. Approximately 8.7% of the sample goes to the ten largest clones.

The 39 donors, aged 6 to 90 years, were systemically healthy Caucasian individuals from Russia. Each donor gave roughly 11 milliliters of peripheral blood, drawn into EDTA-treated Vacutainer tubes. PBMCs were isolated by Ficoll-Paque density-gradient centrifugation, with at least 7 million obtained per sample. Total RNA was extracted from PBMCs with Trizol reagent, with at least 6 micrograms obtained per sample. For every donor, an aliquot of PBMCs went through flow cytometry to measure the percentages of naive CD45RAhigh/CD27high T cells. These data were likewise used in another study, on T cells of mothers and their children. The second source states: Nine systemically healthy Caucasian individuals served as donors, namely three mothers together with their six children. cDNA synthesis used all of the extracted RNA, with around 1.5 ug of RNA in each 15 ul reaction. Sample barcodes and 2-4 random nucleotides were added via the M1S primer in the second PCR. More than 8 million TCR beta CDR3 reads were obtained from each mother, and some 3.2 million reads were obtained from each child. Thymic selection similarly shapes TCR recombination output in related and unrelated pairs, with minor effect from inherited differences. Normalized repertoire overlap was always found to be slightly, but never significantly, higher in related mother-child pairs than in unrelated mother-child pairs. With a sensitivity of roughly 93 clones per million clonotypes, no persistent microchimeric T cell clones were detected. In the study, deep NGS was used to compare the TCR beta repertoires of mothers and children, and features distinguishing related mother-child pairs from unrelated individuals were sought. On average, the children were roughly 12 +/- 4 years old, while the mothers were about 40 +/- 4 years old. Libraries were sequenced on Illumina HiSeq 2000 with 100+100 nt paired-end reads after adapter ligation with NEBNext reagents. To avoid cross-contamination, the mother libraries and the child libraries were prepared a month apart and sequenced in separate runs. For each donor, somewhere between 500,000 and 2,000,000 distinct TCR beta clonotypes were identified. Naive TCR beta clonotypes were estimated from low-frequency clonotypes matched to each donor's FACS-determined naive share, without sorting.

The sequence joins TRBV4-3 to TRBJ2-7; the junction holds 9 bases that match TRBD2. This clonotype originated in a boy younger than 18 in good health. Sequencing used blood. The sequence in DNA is TGCGCCAGCAGCCCAGAGCGGGAGGCCTCCTACGAGCAGTACTTC. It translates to CASSPEREASYEQYF.